This entry lists 14 T cell receptor beta chains sequenced from one sample in a study of blood T cell repertoires in COVID-19. Method: immunoSEQ multiplex PCR; TCRdb's copy keeps in-frame clones and lacks some. This sample yields approximately 300,000 clones, of which about 90% are seen a single time; over 9% belongs to the top ten. Input material: PBMCs or T cells enriched from blood (not recorded which). The receptors derive from a woman younger than 45 who had recovered from COVID-19.

Here the CDR3 DNA reads TGTGCCAGCAGCTTAGATCTTCCTTGGTCGACAGGGTCTAAGGCCCGGGAAGCTTTCTTT. This codes for CASSLDLPWSTGSKAREAFF. This chain uses TRBV11-2 with TRBJ1-1; TRBD1 matches at 7 bases. Germline V gene lookup returns CDR1 SGHAT and CDR2 FQNNGV. The trim removed 0 bases at V and 8 bases at J, leaving 24 bases unmatched. The length of the CDR3 is 20 residues.

This chain connects TRBV30 to TRBJ1-5, with D unresolved. The V gene's germline CDR1 is GTSNPN and CDR2 SVGIG (reference sequence). V lost 3 bases and J 9 bases, leaving 9 bases between the germline ends. There are 11 residues in the CDR3. In DNA form, the CDR3 reads TGTGCCTGGAGGGGAGGTGGGCCCCAGCATTTT. Amino acids: CAWRGGGPQHF. The complete variable domain, with remaining parts taken from reference TRBV30 and TRBJ1-5, reads SQTIHQWPATLVQPVGSPLSLECTVEGTSNPNLYWYRQAAGRGLQLLFYSVGIGQISSEVPQNLSASRPQDRQFILSSKKLLLSDSGFYLCAWRGGGPQHFGDGTRLSIL.

The J gene is TRBJ1-3, the V gene TRBV7-9; possible D gene TRBD1, 6 bases. Between the trimmed V and J ends, which lost 1 base and 3 bases, there was a span of 10 bases. CDR1 is SEHNR and CDR2 is FQNEAQ in the germline V gene (reference sequence). This CDR3 is built from 15 residues. DNA of the CDR3: TGTGCCAGCAGCTTAGGCCAGGGGTTTGGAAACACCATATATTTT. Encoded protein: CASSLGQGFGNTIYF.

The rearrangement uses TRBV6-2 or TRBV6-3 and TRBJ2-7; no reliable D call. The CDR3 consists of 13 residues. Per germline, CDR1 MNHEY and CDR2 SVGEGT. Trimming left V 4 bases short and J 4 bases short, with 11 bases between. CDR3 DNA sequence: TGTGCCAGCAGTTCACGAGCCCTATACGAGCAGTACTTC. It is translated as CASSSRALYEQYF.

The chain has TRBV6-6 and TRBJ1-1; TRBD1 matches at 7 bases. V was clipped by 8 bases and J by 1 base; unmatched bases: 13. The CDR3 loop spans 16 amino acids. Germline CDR1 is MNHNY and CDR2 is SVGAGI (reference sequence). The DNA for the CDR3 is TGTGCCAGCCGGGGAAGGGGGCAAAGCGGGAACACTGAAGCTTTCTTT. Encoded protein: CASRGRGQSGNTEAFF.

The chain has TRBV27 and TRBJ2-7; 10 nucleotides align to TRBD1. V lost 5 bases to trimming and J lost 3 bases; unmatched junction nucleotides: 7. Germline V gene sequence: CDR1 MNHEY, CDR2 SMNVEV (reference sequence). The CDR3 runs to 15 residues. CDR3 nucleotide sequence: TGTGCCAGCAGTCCCGGGACAGGGGTCTACTACGAGCAGTACTTC. It encodes CASSPGTGVYYEQYF.

The table lists this clone with a count of one. The chain recombines TRBV19 with TRBJ1-1, with a tentative D call TRBD1 (5 bases). V lost 4 bases to trimming and J lost 5 bases, with 14 bases between them. Germline loops: CDR1 LNHDA, CDR2 SQIVND (reference sequence). The CDR3 is 14 residues long. CDR3 DNA sequence: TGTGCCAGTAGTACCCCCAGGGTTTGGACTGAAGCTTTCTTT. Its protein is CASSTPRVWTEAFF.

The chain has TRBV7-8 and TRBJ1-5; the D gene is possibly TRBD1 (6 bases). The germline CDR1 and CDR2 sequences are SGHVS and FQNEAQ. This CDR3 contains 15 residues. V lost 5 bases and J lost 3, with 14 bases in between. The CDR3 loop is CASSQKTGNNQPQHF. The CDR3 bases are TGTGCCAGCAGCCAAAAGACAGGAAACAATCAGCCCCAGCATTTT.

This chain joins TRBV5-1 and TRBJ1-6; 9 bases match TRBD1. The ends lost 5 bases at V and 9 bases at J; junction bases unmatched: 6. Germline V gene sequence: CDR1 SGHRS, CDR2 YFSETQ. The length of the CDR3 is 14 residues. The CDR3 loop reads CASRTGTGFSPLHF. The CDR3 DNA sequence: TGCGCCAGCAGGACCGGGACAGGGTTTTCACCCCTCCACTTT.

The chain carries TRBV10-3 and TRBJ2-2, with D possibly TRBD2 on 5 matching bases. V lost 10 bases and J lost 5, with 20 bases in between. CDR3 size: 15 residues. The V gene's germline CDR1 is ENHRY and CDR2 SYGVKD. CDR3 coding DNA: TGTGCCACGACGCCACTAGGACGGCGGACCGGGGAGCTGTTTTTT. Residues: CATTPLGRRTGELFF.

About this clone itself: Different DNA sequences within this sample yield the same CDR3. The chain couples TRBV6-1 to TRBJ1-2; D unresolved. Germline V gene lookup returns CDR1 MNHNS and CDR2 SASEGT. The CDR3 extends over 15 amino acids. V was shortened by 0 bases and J by 5 bases, with 13 bases between the two germline ends. The CDR3 sequence is CASSEALGQPYGYTF. The CDR3 DNA sequence: TGTGCCAGCAGTGAAGCGCTTGGGCAGCCGTATGGCTACACCTTC.

The chain has TRBV5-6 and TRBJ2-7, with 8 bases matching TRBD1. J gave up 9 bases and V 5 bases, and 22 bases lay outside the gene matches. The CDR3 has 17 amino acids. In germline, CDR1 is SGHDT, CDR2 YYEEEE. Here the CDR3 DNA reads TGTGCCAGCAGTTTTGGGACAGGAGTTAACCCTTGGTTGGGGCAGTACTTC. Encoded protein: CASSFGTGVNPWLGQYF.

The chain employs TRBV3-1 (or the pseudogene TRBV3-2) and TRBJ1-1, with TRBD1 as a possible D gene (5 bases). Trimming removed 3 bases at V and 1 base at J, with 12 bases between. CDR1 LGHDT and CDR2 YNNKEL come from the germline V gene (reference sequence). This CDR3 is 15 amino acids long. The CDR3 nucleotides read TGTGCCAGCAGCCATAAACGGGACTGGAACACTGAAGCTTTCTTT. Protein product: CASSHKRDWNTEAFF.

This chain links TRBV4-3 with TRBJ1-2, with 9 bases identical to TRBD1. V gave up 1 base and J gave up 2 bases; unmatched junction bases: 5. CDR1 is LGHNA, CDR2 YSLEER, per germline. This CDR3 has 16 residues. CDR3 amino acids: CASSQVRDRANYGYTF. The CDR3, as DNA: TGCGCCAGCAGCCAAGTTCGGGACAGGGCGAACTATGGCTACACCTTC.